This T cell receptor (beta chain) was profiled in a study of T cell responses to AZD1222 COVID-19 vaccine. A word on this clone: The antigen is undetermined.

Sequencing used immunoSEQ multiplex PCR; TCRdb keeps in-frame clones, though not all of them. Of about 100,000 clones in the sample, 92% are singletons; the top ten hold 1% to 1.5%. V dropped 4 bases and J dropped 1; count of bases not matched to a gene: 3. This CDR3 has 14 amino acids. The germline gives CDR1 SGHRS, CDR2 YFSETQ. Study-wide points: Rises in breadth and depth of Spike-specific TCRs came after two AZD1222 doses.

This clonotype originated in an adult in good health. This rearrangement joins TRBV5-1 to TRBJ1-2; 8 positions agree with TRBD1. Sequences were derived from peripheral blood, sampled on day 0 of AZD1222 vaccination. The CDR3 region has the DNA TGCGCCAGCAGCAAGGGACAGGATAACTATGGCTACACCTTC. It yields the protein CASSKGQDNYGYTF.